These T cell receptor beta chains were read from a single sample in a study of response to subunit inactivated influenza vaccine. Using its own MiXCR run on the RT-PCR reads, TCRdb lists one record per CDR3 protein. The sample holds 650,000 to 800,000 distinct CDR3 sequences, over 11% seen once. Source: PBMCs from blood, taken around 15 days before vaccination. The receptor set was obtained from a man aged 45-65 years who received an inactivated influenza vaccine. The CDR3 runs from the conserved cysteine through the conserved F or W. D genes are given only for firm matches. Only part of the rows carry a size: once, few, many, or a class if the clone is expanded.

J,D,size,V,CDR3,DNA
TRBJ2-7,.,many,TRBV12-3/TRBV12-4,CASSRSGFSSYEQYF,TGTGCCAGCAGCCGTAGTGGCTTTTCCTCCTACGAGCAGTACTTC
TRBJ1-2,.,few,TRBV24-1,CATSGAGSYGYTF,TGTGCCACCAGTGGGGCGGGGTCTTACGGCTACACCTTC
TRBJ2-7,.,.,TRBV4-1,CASSQVGRGRKVHEQYF,TGCGCCAGCAGCCAAGTTGGACGGGGGAGGAAAGTCCACGAGCAGTACTTC
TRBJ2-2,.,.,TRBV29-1,CSAQGINTGELFF,TGCAGCGCGCAGGGGATAAACACCGGGGAGCTGTTTTTT
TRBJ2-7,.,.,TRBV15,CATSSLPSTGRNREQYF,TGTGCCACCAGCAGTCTCCCCTCGACAGGCCGAAACAGGGAGCAGTACTTC
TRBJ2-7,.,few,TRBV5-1,CASTPSGRDHEQYF,TGCGCCAGCACCCCATCTGGGAGAGACCACGAGCAGTACTTC
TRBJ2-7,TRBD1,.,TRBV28,CASSLGGQGDYEQYF,TGTGCCAGCAGTCTAGGGGGACAGGGGGACTACGAGCAGTACTTC
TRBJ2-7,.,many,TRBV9,CASSVGPAHEQYF,TGTGCCAGCAGCGTAGGACCGGCCCACGAGCAGTACTTC
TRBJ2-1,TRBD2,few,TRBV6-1,CASSATRGSPYEQFF,TGTGCCAGCAGTGCCACCCGCGGGAGTCCCTATGAGCAGTTCTTC
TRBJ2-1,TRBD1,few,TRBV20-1,CSGVGDRVANEQFF,TGCAGTGGAGTTGGGGACAGGGTAGCCAATGAGCAGTTCTTC
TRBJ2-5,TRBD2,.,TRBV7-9,CASSARGLAGAETQYF,TGTGCCAGCAGCGCTCGCGGGCTAGCGGGAGCAGAGACCCAGTACTTC
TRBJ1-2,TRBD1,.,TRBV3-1,CASSQGQGANYGYTF,TGTGCCAGCAGCCAAGGACAGGGAGCTAACTATGGCTACACCTTC
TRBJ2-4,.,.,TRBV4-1,CASSQALFVQNIQYF,TGCGCCAGCAGCCAAGCCCTGTTTGTCCAAAACATTCAGTACTTC
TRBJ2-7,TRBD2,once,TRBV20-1,CSASSSGGDKAYEQYF,TGCAGTGCTAGCTCGAGCGGGGGGGACAAAGCCTACGAGCAGTACTTC
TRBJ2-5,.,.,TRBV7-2,CASMSQRGKETQYF,TGTGCCAGCATGTCGCAAAGGGGGAAAGAGACCCAGTACTTC
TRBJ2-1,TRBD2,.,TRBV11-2,CASSLVSSGGTPYNEQFF,TGTGCCAGCAGCTTAGTTTCGAGCGGGGGGACCCCTTACAATGAGCAGTTCTTC
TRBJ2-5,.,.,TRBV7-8,CASCLVPGGGPQETQYF,TGTGCCAGCTGCTTAGTCCCTGGGGGAGGACCTCAAGAGACCCAGTACTTC
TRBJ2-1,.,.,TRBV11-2,CASSFIEDFYSSYNEQFF,TGTGCCAGCAGCTTTATAGAGGACTTCTACAGCTCCTACAATGAGCAGTTCTTC
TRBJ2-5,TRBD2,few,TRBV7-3,CASSSSGRLGETQYF,TGTGCCAGCAGCTCTAGCGGGAGGTTAGGGGAGACCCAGTACTTC
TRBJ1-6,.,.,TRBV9,CASSGGGRVSGSPLHF,TGTGCCAGCAGCGGGGGGGGCCGCGTTTCTGGTTCACCCCTCCACTTT
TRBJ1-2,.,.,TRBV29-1,CSVEFAGRVRGYTF,TGCAGCGTTGAATTCGCGGGAAGGGTTCGTGGCTACACCTTC
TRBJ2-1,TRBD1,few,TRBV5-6,CASSLGSGTGKVQEFF,TGTGCCAGCAGCTTAGGCTCGGGGACAGGGAAGGTACAGGAGTTCTTC
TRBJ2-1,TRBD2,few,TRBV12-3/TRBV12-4,CASSLTSGFNEQFF,TGTGCCAGCAGTTTGACTAGCGGGTTCAATGAGCAGTTCTTC
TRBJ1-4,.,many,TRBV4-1,CASSQAVDLREEKLFF,TGCGCCAGCAGCCAAGCCGTCGACCTGCGGGAGGAAAAACTGTTTTTT
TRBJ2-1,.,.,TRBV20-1,CSAREGRTGPTNSYNEQFF,TGCAGTGCTAGAGAAGGGAGGACCGGCCCCACTAACTCCTACAATGAGCAGTTCTTC
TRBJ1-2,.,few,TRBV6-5,CASRPHYGYTF,TGTGCCAGCAGGCCACATTATGGCTACACCTTC
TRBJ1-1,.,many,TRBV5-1,CASSLKSVNTEAFF,TGCGCCAGCAGCTTGAAATCCGTGAACACTGAAGCTTTCTTT
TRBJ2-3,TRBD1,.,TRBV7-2,CASSTGQGVGTDTQYF,TGTGCCAGCAGCACCGGACAGGGGGTTGGCACAGATACGCAGTATTTT
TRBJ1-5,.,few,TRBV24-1,CATSDLEINQPQHF,TGTGCCACCAGTGATTTGGAGATAAATCAGCCCCAGCATTTT
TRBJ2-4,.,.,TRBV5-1,CASSWTTRTRDIQYF,TGCGCCAGCAGCTGGACTACTAGGACAAGGGACATTCAGTACTTC
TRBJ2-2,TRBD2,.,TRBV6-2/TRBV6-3,CASMLAASLGELFF,TGTGCCAGCATGCTAGCGGCGTCGCTCGGGGAGCTGTTTTTT
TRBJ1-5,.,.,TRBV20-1,CSARDRGGSWGNQPQHF,TGCAGTGCTAGAGATCGGGGAGGGTCTTGGGGCAATCAGCCCCAGCATTTT
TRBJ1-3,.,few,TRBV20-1,CSASDFRTSGNTIYF,TGCAGTGCTAGTGATTTCCGGACCTCTGGAAACACCATTTATTTT
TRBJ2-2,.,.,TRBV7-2,CASSLVLFPGELFF,TGTGCCAGCAGCTTAGTACTGTTCCCCGGGGAGCTGTTTTTT
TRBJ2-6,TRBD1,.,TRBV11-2,CASSFDRVSGANVLTF,TGTGCCAGCAGCTTCGACAGGGTCTCTGGGGCCAACGTCCTGACTTTC
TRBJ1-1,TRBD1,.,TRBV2,CASSAPGQGAHTEAFF,TGTGCCAGCAGTGCGCCCGGACAGGGCGCTCACACTGAAGCTTTCTTT
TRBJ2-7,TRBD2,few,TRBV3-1,CASSLLGGGGSYEQYF,TGTGCCAGCAGCCTCCTCGGCGGGGGGGGCTCCTACGAGCAGTACTTC
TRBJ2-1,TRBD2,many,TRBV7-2,CASSALAGGNNEQFF,TGTGCCAGCAGCGCCCTAGCGGGAGGTAACAATGAGCAGTTCTTC
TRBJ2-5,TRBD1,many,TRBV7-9,CASNPGGETQYF,TGTGCCAGCAATCCAGGGGGAGAGACCCAGTACTTC
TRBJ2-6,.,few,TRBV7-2,CASSLAPNSGANVLTF,TGTGCCAGCAGCTTAGCGCCGAACTCTGGGGCCAACGTCCTGACTTTC
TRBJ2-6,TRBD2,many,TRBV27,CASRRLAELSGANVLTF,TGTGCCAGCAGGCGACTAGCGGAGCTCTCTGGGGCCAACGTCCTGACTTTC
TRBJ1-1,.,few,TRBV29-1,CSVTPSNRALGTEAFF,TGCAGCGTCACCCCTTCTAACAGGGCCCTGGGGACTGAAGCTTTCTTT
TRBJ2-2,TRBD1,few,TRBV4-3,CASSPGEGAGGELFF,TGCGCCAGCAGTCCTGGAGAGGGGGCGGGCGGGGAGCTGTTTTTT
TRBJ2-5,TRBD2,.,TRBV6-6,CAGGYQETQYF,TGTGCGGGGGGGTATCAAGAGACCCAGTACTTC
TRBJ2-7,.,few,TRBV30,CAWTKGGTSSIMYF,TGTGCCTGGACCAAAGGGGGGACCTCCTCAATCATGTACTTC
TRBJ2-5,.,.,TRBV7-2,CASSIQGGGQTQYF,TGTGCCAGCAGCATACAGGGTGGGGGACAGACCCAGTACTTC
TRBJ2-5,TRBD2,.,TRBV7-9,CASLAGPAETQYF,TGTGCCAGCTTAGCGGGGCCCGCAGAGACCCAGTACTTC
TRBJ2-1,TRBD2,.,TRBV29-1,CSVEDPPGLAGTEQFF,TGCAGCGTTGAAGATCCGCCGGGACTAGCGGGAACCGAGCAGTTCTTC